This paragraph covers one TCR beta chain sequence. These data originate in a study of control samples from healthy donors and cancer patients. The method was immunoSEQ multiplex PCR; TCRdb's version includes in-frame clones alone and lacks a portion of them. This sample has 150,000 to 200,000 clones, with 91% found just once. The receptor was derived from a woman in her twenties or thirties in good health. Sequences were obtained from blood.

In DNA form, the CDR3 reads TGTGCCAGCAGTGACCGGGACAACACCGGGGAGCTGTTTTTT. Amino acids: CASSDRDNTGELFF. The gene calls are TRBV6-4 and TRBJ2-2, with D perhaps matching TRBD1 or TRBD2 (5 bases each). Germline values: CDR1 MRHNA, CDR2 SNTAGT. V lost 2 bases and J 2 bases, leaving 6 bases between the germline ends. This CDR3 has 14 residues.